The rows below give T cell receptor beta chains drawn from one sample of a study of graft-versus-host responses after intestinal transplantation. Repertoires were generated with immunoSEQ multiplex PCR, while TCRdb's copy carries only in-frame clones and drops some. Seen here are 9,900 or so clones, 80% to 95% observed once, and the top ten hold more than 3.5%. The sequenced sample was PBMCs, obtained roughly six weeks after intestinal transplantation. The source of these receptors is a human patient who received an intestinal transplant, so some T cells may come from the graft donor. Each CDR3 is given with its conserved first and last residue. The D gene is left open where the match is weak. The size of a clone is reported for some rows only, either as once, few or many, or as a class for expanded clones.

size	D	V	J	length	CDR3	DNA
.	.	TRBV4-2	TRBJ1-4	13	CASSQGHNEKLFF	TGTGCCAGCAGCCAAGGACACAATGAAAAACTGTTTTTT
.	.	TRBV6-4	TRBJ2-3	14	CASSDSRGADTQYF	TGTGCCAGCAGTGACTCGAGGGGGGCAGATACGCAGTATTTT
.	.	TRBV5-5	TRBJ2-4	11	CASSHFYIQYF	TGTGCCAGCAGCCACTTCTACATTCAGTACTTC
.	TRBD1	TRBV6-5	TRBJ1-2	14	CASSRTTGVYGYTF	TGTGCCAGCAGCCGAACCACAGGGGTCTATGGCTACACCTTC
.	TRBD1	TRBV4-1	TRBJ1-4	14	CASSPRTGEEKLFF	TGCGCCAGCAGCCCCCGGACAGGTGAAGAAAAACTGTTTTTT
.	.	TRBV19	TRBJ2-5	15	CASSNREALQETQYF	TGTGCCAGTTCCAACCGAGAGGCCCTCCAAGAGACCCAGTACTTC
.	.	TRBV7-9	TRBJ2-5	13	CASSYSGSETQYF	TGTGCCAGCAGCTATTCAGGATCAGAGACCCAGTACTTC
.	.	TRBV11-3	TRBJ2-7	13	CASSLDGGREQYF	TGTGCCAGCAGCTTAGATGGAGGCCGCGAGCAGTACTTC
.	TRBD1	TRBV28	TRBJ1-4	15	CASSRSGTGNEKLFF	TGTGCCAGCAGTCGCTCCGGGACAGGAAATGAAAAACTGTTTTTT
.	.	TRBV19	TRBJ2-3	14	CASSFGLGTDTQYF	TGTGCCAGTAGCTTTGGGTTAGGCACAGATACGCAGTATTTT
.	.	TRBV19	TRBJ2-3	16	CASSGGRDGTTDTQYF	TGTGCCAGTAGCGGAGGCCGGGACGGAACCACAGATACGCAGTATTTT
.	.	TRBV9	TRBJ2-1	15	CASSPGGGKGNEQFF	TGTGCCAGCAGCCCCGGGGGAGGAAAGGGGAATGAGCAGTTCTTC
once	TRBD2	TRBV7-6	TRBJ2-5	17	CASSLFPGGGDQETQYF	TGTGCCAGCAGCTTATTCCCAGGCGGGGGAGATCAAGAGACCCAGTACTTC
.	.	TRBV16	TRBJ2-7	13	CASSRWVAYEQYF	TGTGCCAGCAGCCGGTGGGTGGCCTACGAGCAGTACTTC
.	TRBD1	TRBV6-1	TRBJ2-5	14	CASRTTGGLETQYF	TGTGCCAGCAGGACGACAGGGGGGTTAGAGACCCAGTACTTC
.	TRBD2	TRBV29-1	TRBJ2-3	16	CSVEDLLAGWADTQYF	TGCAGCGTTGAAGACCTTCTAGCGGGTTGGGCAGATACGCAGTATTTT
.	.	TRBV9	TRBJ2-1	15	CASSGGTAFYNEQFF	TGTGCCAGCAGCGGCGGGACTGCATTCTACAATGAGCAGTTCTTC
.	.	TRBV4-1	TRBJ2-1	15	CASSPDGTRYNEQFF	TGCGCCAGCAGCCCCGACGGGACCAGATACAATGAGCAGTTCTTC
.	.	TRBV11-2	TRBJ1-2	14	CASSLRRQNYGYTF	TGTGCCAGCAGCTTACGACGACAAAACTATGGCTACACCTTC
.	.	TRBV5-8	TRBJ2-3	18	CASSLWSGVGLGTDTQYF	TGTGCCAGCAGCTTATGGTCGGGGGTGGGTCTAGGCACAGATACGCAGTATTTT
.	TRBD1	TRBV14	TRBJ1-2	13	CASSQDRVYGYTF	TGTGCCAGCTCACAGGACAGGGTCTATGGCTACACCTTC
.	.	TRBV6-5	TRBJ2-7	14	CASSPPGVPYEQYF	TGTGCCAGCAGCCCCCCGGGAGTCCCCTACGAGCAGTACTTC
.	.	TRBV7-8	TRBJ1-2	15	CASSHYIGPKGGYTF	TGTGCCAGCAGCCATTATATCGGGCCCAAAGGCGGCTACACCTTC
.	.	TRBV7-3	TRBJ1-1	14	CASSVTGSNTEAFF	TGTGCCAGCAGCGTCACAGGATCGAACACTGAAGCTTTCTTT
.	.	TRBV6-6	TRBJ1-1	12	CASSKGHTEAFF	TGTGCCAGCTCTAAGGGGCACACTGAAGCTTTCTTT
.	.	TRBV5-6	TRBJ1-5	12	CASSAGDQPQHF	TGTGCCAGCAGCGCAGGGGATCAGCCCCAGCATTTT
.	.	TRBV2	TRBJ1-5	13	CASRGLGNQPQHF	TGTGCCAGCAGGGGGCTGGGCAATCAGCCCCAGCATTTT
.	.	TRBV6-1	TRBJ2-5	10	CASSEETQYF	TGTGCCAGCAGTGAAGAGACCCAGTACTTC
.	.	TRBV10-3	TRBJ2-5	14	CAISEVWQGETQYF	TGTGCCATCAGCGAGGTCTGGCAGGGGGAGACCCAGTACTTC